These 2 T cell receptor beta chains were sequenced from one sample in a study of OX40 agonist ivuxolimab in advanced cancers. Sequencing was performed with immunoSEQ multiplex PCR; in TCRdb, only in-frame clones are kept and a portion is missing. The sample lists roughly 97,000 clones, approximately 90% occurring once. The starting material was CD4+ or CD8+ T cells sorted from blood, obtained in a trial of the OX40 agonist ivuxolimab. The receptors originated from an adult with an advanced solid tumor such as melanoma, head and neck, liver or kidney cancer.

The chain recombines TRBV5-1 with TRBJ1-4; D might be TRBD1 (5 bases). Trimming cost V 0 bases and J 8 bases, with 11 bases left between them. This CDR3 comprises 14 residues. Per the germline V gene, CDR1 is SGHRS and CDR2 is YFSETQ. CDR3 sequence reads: CASSLGQTEEKLFF. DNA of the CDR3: TGCGCCAGCAGCTTGGGACAGACTGAAGAAAAACTGTTTTTT.

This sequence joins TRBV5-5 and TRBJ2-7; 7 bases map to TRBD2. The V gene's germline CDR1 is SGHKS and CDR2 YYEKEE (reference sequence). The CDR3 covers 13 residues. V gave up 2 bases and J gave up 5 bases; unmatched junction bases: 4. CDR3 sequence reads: CASSFNRGDEQYF. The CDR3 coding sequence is TGTGCCAGCAGCTTCAATCGGGGGGACGAGCAGTACTTC.